The sample holds many counts of the clone carrying this T cell receptor beta chain. Antigen: not known. Using RNA transcripts as the source, TCR beta CDR3 regions were amplified. TCR CDR3 regions were first amplified by RT-PCR with HTBI primers. TCRdb independently ran MiXCR on the multiplex PCR reads; one entry per CDR3 protein. The sample has about 510,000 distinct CDR3 sequences, 14% seen once. This specimen comes from a study of T cells in Graves' hyperthyroidism and ophthalmopathy. Study-wide results and limits: Ophthalmopathy prediction by the model preceded onset by a median approximately six months. From stable hyperthyroidism, ophthalmopathy was separated by a 13 V-J model.

The authors deemed Graves' hyperthyroidism stable absent ophthalmopathy progression within 18 months. Trimming cost V 3 bases and J 7 bases, with 22 bases left between them. From germline, CDR1 is GTSNPN and CDR2 SVGIG (reference sequence). This CDR3 comprises 17 residues. The sequenced sample was blood. The chain has TRBV30 and TRBJ1-6; weak D call: TRBD1 (6 bases). This TCR came from a woman in her forties with Graves' hyperthyroidism. The CDR3 protein is CAWRGGERGVVNSPLHF. Here the CDR3 DNA reads TGTGCCTGGAGAGGGGGTGAGAGGGGTGTAGTAAATTCACCCCTCCACTTT.